A selection of T cell receptor beta chains follows, all from one sample in a study of T cells in Graves' hyperthyroidism and ophthalmopathy. MiXCR, applied by TCRdb to the multiplex PCR reads, yields one record per CDR3 protein. Seen here are 450,000 to 600,000 distinct CDR3 sequences, less than 20% observed once, and the top ten hold roughly 50%. The material sequenced was blood. The receptors were gathered from a man in his forties with Graves' ophthalmopathy. The CDR3 runs from the conserved cysteine through the conserved F or W. Fields, in order: clone size, V gene, J gene, D gene, CDR3 protein, CDR3 DNA. The D gene is left open where the match is weak. Part of the rows lack a size; the others show once, few, many or a class for expanded clones.

>-|TRBV6-1|TRBJ1-5|-
CASNPNPFGKGNQPQHF
TGTGCCAGCAACCCTAATCCCTTCGGTAAGGGAAATCAGCCCCAGCATTTT
>few|TRBV4-2|TRBJ2-3|-
CASSNEGKTDTQYF
TGTGCCAGCAGCAACGAAGGGAAGACAGATACGCAGTATTTT
>many|TRBV2|TRBJ2-3|-
CASSVLGGGTQYF
TGTGCCAGCAGTGTCCTAGGGGGAGGTACGCAGTATTTT
>many|TRBV28|TRBJ2-7|-
CASSTGPFSSYEQYF
TGTGCCAGCAGTACGGGACCATTTAGCTCCTACGAGCAGTACTTC
>-|TRBV6-2/TRBV6-3|TRBJ2-5|TRBD2
CASSYPRLAGAEETQYF
TGTGCCAGCAGTTACCCCCGACTAGCGGGAGCGGAAGAGACCCAGTACTTC
>many|TRBV11-2|TRBJ2-2|-
CASSPESYSNTGELFF
TGTGCCAGCAGCCCTGAGTCTTACTCGAACACCGGGGAGCTGTTTTTT
>-|TRBV7-2|TRBJ2-3|TRBD2
CASSFRGASGDTDTQYF
TGTGCCAGCAGCTTTAGAGGGGCTAGCGGGGACACAGATACGCAGTATTTT
>many|TRBV11-2|TRBJ2-3|TRBD2
CASSRSGASTDTQYF
TGTGCCAGCAGTAGAAGCGGGGCTAGCACAGATACGCAGTATTTT
>-|TRBV5-4|TRBJ1-2|-
CASSFRNRDTYGYTF
TGTGCCAGCAGCTTTAGAAACCGGGACACCTATGGCTACACCTTC
>few|TRBV5-1|TRBJ2-1|TRBD2
CASSSSALAGPVGNEQFF
TGCGCCAGCAGCTCCTCTGCTCTAGCGGGGCCTGTAGGGAATGAGCAGTTCTTC
>many|TRBV7-2|TRBJ2-1|-
CASSLVGGRSSYNEQFF
TGTGCCAGCAGCTTAGTAGGTGGTCGGAGCTCCTACAATGAGCAGTTCTTC
>many|TRBV18|TRBJ2-7|-
CASSPSGSYEQYF
TGTGCCAGCTCACCTAGCGGATCCTACGAGCAGTACTTC
>-|TRBV10-3|TRBJ2-1|-
CAINNAGANNEQFF
TGTGCCATCAATAACGCAGGGGCCAACAATGAGCAGTTCTTC
>few|TRBV11-2|TRBJ2-1|-
CASSLVRARWDNEQFF
TGTGCCAGCAGCTTAGTTAGGGCCAGGTGGGACAATGAGCAGTTCTTC
>many|TRBV2|TRBJ1-2|TRBD1
CASSGDSWNYGYTF
TGTGCCAGCAGTGGGGACAGTTGGAACTATGGCTACACCTTC
>many|TRBV6-2/TRBV6-3|TRBJ2-3|-
CASSYGSGRPSTDTQYF
TGTGCCAGCAGTTACGGTTCCGGGAGACCTAGCACAGATACGCAGTATTTT
>many|TRBV18|TRBJ1-1|-
CASSPRATQNTEAFF
TGTGCCAGCTCACCACGGGCGACTCAGAACACTGAAGCTTTCTTT
>-|TRBV20-1|TRBJ1-2|-
CSARVGHPNYGYTF
TGCAGTGCTAGAGTCGGACACCCTAACTATGGCTACACCTTC
>many|TRBV2|TRBJ2-2|TRBD2
CASNGAGGGTGELFF
TGTGCCAGCAATGGAGCGGGAGGTGGCACCGGGGAGCTGTTTTTT
>-|TRBV7-3|TRBJ1-2|-
CASSPLGKRSGYTF
TGTGCCAGCAGCCCATTGGGTAAGAGGTCAGGCTACACCTTC
>-|TRBV28|TRBJ2-2|TRBD1
CASSFGRGPDTGELLF
TGTGCCAGCAGTTTCGGCAGGGGGCCCGACACCGGGGAGCTGCTTTTT
>many|TRBV18|TRBJ2-1|TRBD2
CASSPLRGGANNEQFF
TGTGCCAGCTCACCATTACGGGGGGGGGCCAACAATGAGCAGTTCTTC
>-|TRBV5-4|TRBJ2-2|-
CASSLVYENTGELFF
TGTGCCAGCAGCTTGGTGTACGAGAACACCGGGGAGCTGTTTTTT
>-|TRBV11-2|TRBJ2-3|TRBD2
CASSRREGQIRQYF
TGTGCCAGCAGCCGGCGGGAGGGGCAGATCAGGCAGTATTTT
>many|TRBV5-6|TRBJ2-3|TRBD1
CASSPGQGADTQYF
TGTGCCAGCAGCCCAGGACAGGGCGCAGATACGCAGTATTTT
>-|TRBV11-2|TRBJ2-1|TRBD2
CASGYPPTGTSGGSSYNEQFF
TGTGCCAGCGGATACCCCCCTACCGGGACTAGCGGGGGGTCGTCCTACAATGAGCAGTTCTTC
>-|TRBV9|TRBJ2-1|-
CASSVEDTLYNEQFF
TGTGCCAGCAGCGTAGAAGATACACTCTACAATGAGCAGTTCTTC
>-|TRBV14|TRBJ1-2|-
CASSQDEGAQSGYTF
TGTGCCAGCAGCCAAGATGAAGGGGCTCAGAGTGGCTACACCTTC
>many|TRBV3-1|TRBJ1-5|-
CASSQRGGSQPQHF
TGTGCCAGCAGCCAACGTGGAGGGAGTCAGCCCCAGCATTTT
>many|TRBV30|TRBJ2-2|-
CAWSRGLGELFF
TGTGCCTGGAGTCGAGGGCTCGGGGAGCTGTTTTTT
>-|TRBV7-2|TRBJ2-7|-
CASSPNHGGSSYEQYF
TGTGCCAGCAGCCCGAATCATGGGGGGAGCTCCTACGAGCAGTACTTC
>-|TRBV5-1|TRBJ2-7|TRBD2
CASSLTGGPSYEQYF
TGCGCCAGCAGCTTGACGGGAGGGCCCTCTTACGAGCAGTACTTC
>-|TRBV28|TRBJ2-1|-
CATIEGPPYNEQFF
TGTGCCACCATTGAGGGACCTCCCTACAATGAGCAGTTCTTC
>few|TRBV12-5|TRBJ2-7|TRBD2
CASGLRGVSNEQYF
TGTGCTAGTGGCCTACGGGGGGTTTCTAACGAGCAGTACTTC
>many|TRBV6-2/TRBV6-3|TRBJ1-2|-
CASSYEGRGYTF
TGTGCCAGCAGTTACGAAGGGCGCGGCTACACCTTC
>once|TRBV13|TRBJ1-4|-
CASKSGVGTEKLFF
TGTGCCAGCAAGTCGGGAGTCGGTACTGAAAAACTGTTTTTT
>-|TRBV6-5|TRBJ2-7|-
CASSYSKLTYEQYF
TGTGCCAGCAGTTACTCAAAGTTAACCTACGAGCAGTACTTC
>few|TRBV7-9|TRBJ2-5|TRBD1
CASGQGTGQETQYF
TGTGCCAGCGGACAGGGTACGGGACAGGAGACCCAGTACTTC
>-|TRBV5-1|TRBJ2-1|TRBD2
CASSLYPRTSGSSGLRNEQFF
TGCGCCAGCAGCTTGTACCCGCGGACTAGCGGGAGCTCGGGATTACGGAATGAGCAGTTCTTC
>-|TRBV12-3/TRBV12-4|TRBJ1-6|TRBD1
CASSSGQGTYNSPLHF
TGTGCCAGCAGTTCCGGACAGGGAACCTATAATTCACCCCTCCACTTT
>few|TRBV11-2|TRBJ1-2|-
CASSFGRNLYGYTF
TGTGCCAGCAGCTTTGGCAGGAACCTTTATGGCTACACCTTC
>many|TRBV5-1|TRBJ1-1|TRBD1
CASSSEQGAVTEAFF
TGCGCCAGCAGCTCGGAACAGGGGGCGGTTACTGAAGCTTTCTTT
>-|TRBV28|TRBJ2-3|TRBD2
CASNLAELTDTQYF
TGTGCCAGCAATCTAGCGGAGCTCACAGATACGCAGTATTTT
>few|TRBV5-1|TRBJ1-2|-
CASSSGGGSYGYTF
TGCGCCAGCAGCTCCGGGGGGGGGAGTTATGGCTACACCTTC
>many|TRBV5-6|TRBJ1-5|-
CASSNQNQPQHF
TGTGCCAGCAGCAACCAAAATCAGCCCCAGCATTTT
>-|TRBV28|TRBJ2-1|TRBD2
CASRRRGVWYNEQFF
TGTGCCAGCCGCCGACGGGGGGTTTGGTACAATGAGCAGTTCTTC
>few|TRBV12-3/TRBV12-4|TRBJ2-3|-
CASSLGSGPSDTQYF
TGTGCCAGCAGTTTAGGGAGCGGACCCTCGGATACGCAGTATTTT
>-|TRBV20-1|TRBJ2-5|-
CSATGTFQETQYF
TGCAGTGCTACAGGGACCTTCCAAGAGACCCAGTACTTC